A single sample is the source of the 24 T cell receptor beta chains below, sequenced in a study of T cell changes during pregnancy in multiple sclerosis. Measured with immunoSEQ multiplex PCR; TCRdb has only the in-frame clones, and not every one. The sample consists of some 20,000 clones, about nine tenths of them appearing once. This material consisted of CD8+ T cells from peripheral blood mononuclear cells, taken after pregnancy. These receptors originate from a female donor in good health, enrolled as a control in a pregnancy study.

DNA for the CDR3: TGTGCCAGAGCGGGGGGAGGCACAGATACGCAGTATTTT. It specifies CARAGGGTDTQYF. This rearrangement joins TRBV2 to TRBJ2-3; 9 positions agree with TRBD2. CDR1 SNHLY and CDR2 FYNNEI come from the germline V gene. The trim removed 9 bases at V and 1 base at J, leaving 2 bases unmatched. The CDR3 covers 13 residues.

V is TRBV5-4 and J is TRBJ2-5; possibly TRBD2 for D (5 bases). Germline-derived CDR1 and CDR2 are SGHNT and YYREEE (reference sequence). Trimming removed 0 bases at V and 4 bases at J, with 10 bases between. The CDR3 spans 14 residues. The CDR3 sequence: CASSLGLAGETQYF. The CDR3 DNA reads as TGTGCCAGCAGCTTGGGGCTAGCCGGAGAGACCCAGTACTTC.

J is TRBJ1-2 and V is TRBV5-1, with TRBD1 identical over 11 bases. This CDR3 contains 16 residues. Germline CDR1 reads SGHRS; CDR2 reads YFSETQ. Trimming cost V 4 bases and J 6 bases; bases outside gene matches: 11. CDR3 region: CASSLLGTGGENGYTF. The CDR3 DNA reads TGCGCCAGCAGCCTCCTCGGGACAGGGGGAGAGAATGGCTACACCTTC.

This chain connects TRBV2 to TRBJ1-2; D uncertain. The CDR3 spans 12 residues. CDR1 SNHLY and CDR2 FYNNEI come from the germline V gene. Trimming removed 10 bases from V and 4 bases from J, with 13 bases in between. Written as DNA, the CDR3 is TGTGCCATCGCACAGTACGCCTATGGCTACACCTTC. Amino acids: CAIAQYAYGYTF.

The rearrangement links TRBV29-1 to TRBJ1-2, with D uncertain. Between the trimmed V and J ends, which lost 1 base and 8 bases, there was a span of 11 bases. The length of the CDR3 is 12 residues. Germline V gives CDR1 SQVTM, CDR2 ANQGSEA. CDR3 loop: CSVEAEAEGYTF. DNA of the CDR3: TGCAGCGTTGAAGCAGAGGCAGAGGGCTACACCTTC.

The CDR3 sequence: CASSVAPLADTNTGELFF. DNA of the CDR3: TGTGCCAGCAGCGTAGCTCCACTAGCGGATACAAACACCGGGGAGCTGTTTTTT. V and J are TRBV9 and TRBJ2-2, with 8 bases matching TRBD2. Per the germline V gene, CDR1 is SGDLS and CDR2 is YYNGEE. V was pared by 0 bases and J by 2 bases, with 9 bases of the junction left unmatched. This CDR3 is built from 18 residues.

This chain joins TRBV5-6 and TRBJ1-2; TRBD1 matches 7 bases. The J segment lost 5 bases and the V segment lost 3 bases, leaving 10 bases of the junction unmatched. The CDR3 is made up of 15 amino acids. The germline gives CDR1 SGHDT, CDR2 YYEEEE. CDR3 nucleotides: TGTGCCAGCAGCTCCTGGACAGGAAGCGTTTATGGCTACACCTTC. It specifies CASSSWTGSVYGYTF.

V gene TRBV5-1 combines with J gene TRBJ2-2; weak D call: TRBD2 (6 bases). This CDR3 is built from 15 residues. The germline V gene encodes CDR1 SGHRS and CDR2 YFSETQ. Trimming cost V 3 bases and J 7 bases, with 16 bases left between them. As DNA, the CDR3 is TGCGCCAGCAGCTGGGACTTCCGTACGGGCGGGGAGCTGTTTTTT. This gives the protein CASSWDFRTGGELFF.

The CDR3 nucleotides read TGTGCCAGCAGCTTATCGAATGAAAAACTGTTTTTT. It is translated as CASSLSNEKLFF. The V gene is TRBV7-9, the J gene TRBJ1-4; D unresolved. This CDR3 region has 12 residues. V lost 2 bases, J lost 5 bases, and 3 bases lay in between. Germline assignment: CDR1 SEHNR and CDR2 FQNEAQ (reference sequence). The full variable domain, its missing parts supplied by reference TRBV7-9 and TRBJ1-4, is DTGVSQNPRHKITKRGQNVTFRCDPISEHNRLYWYRQTLGQGPEFLTYFQNEAQLEKSRLLSDRFSAERPKGSFSTLEIQRTEQGDSAMYLCASSLSNEKLFFGSGTQLSVL.

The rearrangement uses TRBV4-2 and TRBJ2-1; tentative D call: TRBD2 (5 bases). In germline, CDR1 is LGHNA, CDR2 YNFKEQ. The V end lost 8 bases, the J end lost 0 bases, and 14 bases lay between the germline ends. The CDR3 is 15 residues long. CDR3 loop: CASRPSGPSYNEQFF. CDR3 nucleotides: TGTGCCAGCCGTCCAAGCGGTCCCTCCTACAATGAGCAGTTCTTC.

The CDR3 nucleotides read TGTGCCAGCACCCAACTCCGTGGCGGTAACACTGAAGCTTTCTTT. Its protein is CASTQLRGGNTEAFF. The V gene is TRBV6-5, the J gene TRBJ1-1; no clear D gene. V was pared by 7 bases and J by 2 bases, with 17 bases between. The CDR3 totals 15 residues. Germline CDR1 reads MNHEY; CDR2 reads SVGAGI.

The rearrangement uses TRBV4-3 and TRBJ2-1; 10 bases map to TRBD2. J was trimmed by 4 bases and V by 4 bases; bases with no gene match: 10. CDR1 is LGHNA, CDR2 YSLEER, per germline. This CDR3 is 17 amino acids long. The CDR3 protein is CASSRDWASGGYNEQFF. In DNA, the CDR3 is TGCGCCAGCAGCCGTGACTGGGCTAGCGGGGGATACAATGAGCAGTTCTTC.

The CDR3 DNA reads TGTGCCAGCAGTGTTGAGACAGGCTATGGCTACACCTTC. It yields the protein CASSVETGYGYTF. V and J are TRBV6-1 and TRBJ1-2; D may be TRBD1 (6 bases). This CDR3 spans 13 amino acids. Germline loops: CDR1 MNHNS, CDR2 SASEGT. Between the trimmed V and J ends, which lost 4 bases and 4 bases, there was a span of 10 bases.

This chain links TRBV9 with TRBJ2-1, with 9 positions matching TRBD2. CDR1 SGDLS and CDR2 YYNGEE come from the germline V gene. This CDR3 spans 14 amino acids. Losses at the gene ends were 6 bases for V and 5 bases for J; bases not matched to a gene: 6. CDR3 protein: CASTVAGGDNEQFF. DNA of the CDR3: TGTGCCAGCACGGTCGCGGGGGGGGACAATGAGCAGTTCTTC.

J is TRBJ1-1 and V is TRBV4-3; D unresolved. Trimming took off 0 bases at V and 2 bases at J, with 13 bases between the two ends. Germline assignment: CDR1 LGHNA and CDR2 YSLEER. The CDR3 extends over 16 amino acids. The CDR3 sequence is CASSQDGSHINTEAFF. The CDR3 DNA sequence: TGCGCCAGCAGCCAAGACGGGTCCCATATTAACACTGAAGCTTTCTTT.

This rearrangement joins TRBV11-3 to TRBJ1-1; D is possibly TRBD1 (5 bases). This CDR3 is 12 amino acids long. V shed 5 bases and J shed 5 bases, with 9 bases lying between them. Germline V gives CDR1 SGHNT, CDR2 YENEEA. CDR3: CASSVSGTEAFF. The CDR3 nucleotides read TGTGCCAGCAGCGTATCAGGGACTGAAGCTTTCTTT.

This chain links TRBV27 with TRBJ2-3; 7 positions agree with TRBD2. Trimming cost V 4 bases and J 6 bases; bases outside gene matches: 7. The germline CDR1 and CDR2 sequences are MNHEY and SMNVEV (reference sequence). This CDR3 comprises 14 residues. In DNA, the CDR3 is TGTGCCAGCAGTTGGGGGGGAGCGGGGGATACGCAGTATTTT. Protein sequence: CASSWGGAGDTQYF.

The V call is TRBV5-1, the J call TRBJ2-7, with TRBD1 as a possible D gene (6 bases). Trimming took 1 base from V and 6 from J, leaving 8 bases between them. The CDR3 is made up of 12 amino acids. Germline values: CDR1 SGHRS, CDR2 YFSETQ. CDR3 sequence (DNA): TGCGCCAGCAGCTTGAACAGGGTCGAGCAGTACTTC. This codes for CASSLNRVEQYF. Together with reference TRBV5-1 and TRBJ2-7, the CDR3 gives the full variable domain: KAGVTQTPRYLIKTRGQQVTLSCSPISGHRSVSWYQQTPGQGLQFLFEYFSETQRNKGNFPGRFSGRQFSNSRSEMNVSTLELGDSALYLCASSLNRVEQYFGPGTRLTVT.

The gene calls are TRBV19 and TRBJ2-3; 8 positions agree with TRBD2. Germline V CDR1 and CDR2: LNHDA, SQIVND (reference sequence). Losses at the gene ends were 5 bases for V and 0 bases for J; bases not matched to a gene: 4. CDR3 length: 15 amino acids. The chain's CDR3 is CASSPLAGSTDTQYF. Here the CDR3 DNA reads TGTGCCAGTAGTCCCCTAGCGGGTAGCACAGATACGCAGTATTTT.

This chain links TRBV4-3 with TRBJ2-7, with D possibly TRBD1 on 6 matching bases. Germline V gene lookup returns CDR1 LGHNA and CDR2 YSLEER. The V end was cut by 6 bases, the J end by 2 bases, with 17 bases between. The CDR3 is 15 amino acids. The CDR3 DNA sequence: TGCGCCAGCAGTCCCGGCAGGGGCGCCACCTACGAGCAGTACTTC. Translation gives CASSPGRGATYEQYF.

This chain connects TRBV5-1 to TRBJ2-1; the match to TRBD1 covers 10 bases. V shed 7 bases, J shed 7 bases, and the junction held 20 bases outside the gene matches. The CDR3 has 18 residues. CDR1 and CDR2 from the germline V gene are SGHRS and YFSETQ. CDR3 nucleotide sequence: TGCGCCAGCGTATCGGGGACAGGGGATCGGAGCTCTAGAAATGAGCAGTTCTTC. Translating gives CASVSGTGDRSSRNEQFF.

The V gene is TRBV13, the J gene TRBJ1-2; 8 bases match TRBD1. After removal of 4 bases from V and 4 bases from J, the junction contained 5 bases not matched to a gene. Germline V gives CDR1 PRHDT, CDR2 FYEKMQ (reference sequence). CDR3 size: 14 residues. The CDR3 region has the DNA TGTGCCAGCAGCTCGACAGGGGAAGTCTATGGCTACACCTTC. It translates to CASSSTGEVYGYTF. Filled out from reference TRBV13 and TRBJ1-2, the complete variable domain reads AAGVIQSPRHLIKEKRETATLKCYPIPRHDTVYWYQQGPGQDPQFLISFYEKMQSDKGSIPDRFSAQQFSDYHSELNMSSLELGDSALYFCASSSTGEVYGYTFGSGTRLTVV.

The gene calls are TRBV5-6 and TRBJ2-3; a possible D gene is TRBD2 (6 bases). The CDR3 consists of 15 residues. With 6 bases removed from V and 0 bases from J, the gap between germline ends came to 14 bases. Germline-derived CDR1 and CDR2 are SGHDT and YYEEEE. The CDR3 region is CASILGGFSTDTQYF. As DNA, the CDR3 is TGTGCCAGCATCCTCGGGGGATTTAGCACAGATACGCAGTATTTT.

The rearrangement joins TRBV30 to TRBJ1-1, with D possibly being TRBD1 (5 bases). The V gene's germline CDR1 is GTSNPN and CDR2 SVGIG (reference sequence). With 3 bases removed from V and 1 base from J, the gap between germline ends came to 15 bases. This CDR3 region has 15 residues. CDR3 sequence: CAWRPFTGGNTEAFF. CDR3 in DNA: TGTGCCTGGAGACCCTTTACGGGGGGGAACACTGAAGCTTTCTTT.